This T cell receptor beta chain was recorded in a study of PD-1 blockade in classical Hodgkin lymphoma. Study-wide points: Relapsed/refractory patients reportedly had the lowest baseline TCR diversity, below newly diagnosed patients, who were below healthy donors.

Each of the patients experienced relapse following autologous stem cell transplantation, and their brentuximab vedotin exposure differed. Remarks on this clone: Its target is not known.

Clones were read by immunoSEQ multiplex PCR, and TCRdb kept only the in-frame ones, dropping some. Found here are about 11,000 clones, around 75% of them singletons; the top ten hold around 32%. The receptor was derived from a human donor with classical Hodgkin lymphoma. The sequencing here drew on peripheral blood mononuclear cells (PBMCs), taken at baseline.

The CDR3 bases are TGTGCCAGCACCACGGACAGTAAAAATTCACCCCTCCACTTT. Translating it yields CASTTDSKNSPLHF. The chain links TRBV16 to TRBJ1-6; a possible D gene is TRBD1 (6 bases). V was pared by 7 bases and J by 7 bases, with 14 bases between. The CDR3 has 14 residues. Germline V gene data show CDR1 as KGHSY and CDR2 as FQNENV. The whole variable domain, filled in from reference TRBV16 and TRBJ1-6, reads GEEVAQTPKHLVRGEGQKAKLYCAPIKGHSYVFWYQQVLKNEFKFLISFQNENVFDETGMPKERFSAKCLPNSPCSLEIQATKLEDSAVYFCASTTDSKNSPLHFGNGTRLTVT.